The clone carrying this T cell receptor beta chain turned up a few times. Its specificity is not known. The data belong to a study of CD8 T cells in ankylosing spondylitis. The CDR3 totals 15 residues. V lost 7 bases to trimming and J lost 7 bases, with 20 bases between them. Germline CDR1 reads MNHEY; CDR2 reads SVGEGT. Using quantitative 5'-RACE with molecular barcodes, the authors made TCR beta libraries. TCRdb redid the calling of the 5' RACE reads with MiXCR, one entry per CDR3 protein. The table shows 670,000 or so distinct CDR3 sequences, with around 19% occurring only once. Study results and caveats: Ankylosing spondylitis blood appeared to carry a characteristic TCR beta motif of several highly homologous variants. Some motif variants had been reported before (in reactive arthritis synovial fluid and blood). Enrichment of disease-linked clones was reportedly significant in matched ankylosing spondylitis synovial fluid.

Sequenced sample: blood, either unsorted or a sorted T cell fraction (not recorded which). The chain combines TRBV6-2 or TRBV6-3 with TRBJ2-1; D is ambiguous. The receptor's source is a male donor with ankylosing spondylitis. This CDR3 reads CASTLPQPLQNEQFF. The CDR3 region has the DNA TGTGCCAGCACCCTCCCCCAGCCTCTTCAAAATGAGCAGTTCTTC.